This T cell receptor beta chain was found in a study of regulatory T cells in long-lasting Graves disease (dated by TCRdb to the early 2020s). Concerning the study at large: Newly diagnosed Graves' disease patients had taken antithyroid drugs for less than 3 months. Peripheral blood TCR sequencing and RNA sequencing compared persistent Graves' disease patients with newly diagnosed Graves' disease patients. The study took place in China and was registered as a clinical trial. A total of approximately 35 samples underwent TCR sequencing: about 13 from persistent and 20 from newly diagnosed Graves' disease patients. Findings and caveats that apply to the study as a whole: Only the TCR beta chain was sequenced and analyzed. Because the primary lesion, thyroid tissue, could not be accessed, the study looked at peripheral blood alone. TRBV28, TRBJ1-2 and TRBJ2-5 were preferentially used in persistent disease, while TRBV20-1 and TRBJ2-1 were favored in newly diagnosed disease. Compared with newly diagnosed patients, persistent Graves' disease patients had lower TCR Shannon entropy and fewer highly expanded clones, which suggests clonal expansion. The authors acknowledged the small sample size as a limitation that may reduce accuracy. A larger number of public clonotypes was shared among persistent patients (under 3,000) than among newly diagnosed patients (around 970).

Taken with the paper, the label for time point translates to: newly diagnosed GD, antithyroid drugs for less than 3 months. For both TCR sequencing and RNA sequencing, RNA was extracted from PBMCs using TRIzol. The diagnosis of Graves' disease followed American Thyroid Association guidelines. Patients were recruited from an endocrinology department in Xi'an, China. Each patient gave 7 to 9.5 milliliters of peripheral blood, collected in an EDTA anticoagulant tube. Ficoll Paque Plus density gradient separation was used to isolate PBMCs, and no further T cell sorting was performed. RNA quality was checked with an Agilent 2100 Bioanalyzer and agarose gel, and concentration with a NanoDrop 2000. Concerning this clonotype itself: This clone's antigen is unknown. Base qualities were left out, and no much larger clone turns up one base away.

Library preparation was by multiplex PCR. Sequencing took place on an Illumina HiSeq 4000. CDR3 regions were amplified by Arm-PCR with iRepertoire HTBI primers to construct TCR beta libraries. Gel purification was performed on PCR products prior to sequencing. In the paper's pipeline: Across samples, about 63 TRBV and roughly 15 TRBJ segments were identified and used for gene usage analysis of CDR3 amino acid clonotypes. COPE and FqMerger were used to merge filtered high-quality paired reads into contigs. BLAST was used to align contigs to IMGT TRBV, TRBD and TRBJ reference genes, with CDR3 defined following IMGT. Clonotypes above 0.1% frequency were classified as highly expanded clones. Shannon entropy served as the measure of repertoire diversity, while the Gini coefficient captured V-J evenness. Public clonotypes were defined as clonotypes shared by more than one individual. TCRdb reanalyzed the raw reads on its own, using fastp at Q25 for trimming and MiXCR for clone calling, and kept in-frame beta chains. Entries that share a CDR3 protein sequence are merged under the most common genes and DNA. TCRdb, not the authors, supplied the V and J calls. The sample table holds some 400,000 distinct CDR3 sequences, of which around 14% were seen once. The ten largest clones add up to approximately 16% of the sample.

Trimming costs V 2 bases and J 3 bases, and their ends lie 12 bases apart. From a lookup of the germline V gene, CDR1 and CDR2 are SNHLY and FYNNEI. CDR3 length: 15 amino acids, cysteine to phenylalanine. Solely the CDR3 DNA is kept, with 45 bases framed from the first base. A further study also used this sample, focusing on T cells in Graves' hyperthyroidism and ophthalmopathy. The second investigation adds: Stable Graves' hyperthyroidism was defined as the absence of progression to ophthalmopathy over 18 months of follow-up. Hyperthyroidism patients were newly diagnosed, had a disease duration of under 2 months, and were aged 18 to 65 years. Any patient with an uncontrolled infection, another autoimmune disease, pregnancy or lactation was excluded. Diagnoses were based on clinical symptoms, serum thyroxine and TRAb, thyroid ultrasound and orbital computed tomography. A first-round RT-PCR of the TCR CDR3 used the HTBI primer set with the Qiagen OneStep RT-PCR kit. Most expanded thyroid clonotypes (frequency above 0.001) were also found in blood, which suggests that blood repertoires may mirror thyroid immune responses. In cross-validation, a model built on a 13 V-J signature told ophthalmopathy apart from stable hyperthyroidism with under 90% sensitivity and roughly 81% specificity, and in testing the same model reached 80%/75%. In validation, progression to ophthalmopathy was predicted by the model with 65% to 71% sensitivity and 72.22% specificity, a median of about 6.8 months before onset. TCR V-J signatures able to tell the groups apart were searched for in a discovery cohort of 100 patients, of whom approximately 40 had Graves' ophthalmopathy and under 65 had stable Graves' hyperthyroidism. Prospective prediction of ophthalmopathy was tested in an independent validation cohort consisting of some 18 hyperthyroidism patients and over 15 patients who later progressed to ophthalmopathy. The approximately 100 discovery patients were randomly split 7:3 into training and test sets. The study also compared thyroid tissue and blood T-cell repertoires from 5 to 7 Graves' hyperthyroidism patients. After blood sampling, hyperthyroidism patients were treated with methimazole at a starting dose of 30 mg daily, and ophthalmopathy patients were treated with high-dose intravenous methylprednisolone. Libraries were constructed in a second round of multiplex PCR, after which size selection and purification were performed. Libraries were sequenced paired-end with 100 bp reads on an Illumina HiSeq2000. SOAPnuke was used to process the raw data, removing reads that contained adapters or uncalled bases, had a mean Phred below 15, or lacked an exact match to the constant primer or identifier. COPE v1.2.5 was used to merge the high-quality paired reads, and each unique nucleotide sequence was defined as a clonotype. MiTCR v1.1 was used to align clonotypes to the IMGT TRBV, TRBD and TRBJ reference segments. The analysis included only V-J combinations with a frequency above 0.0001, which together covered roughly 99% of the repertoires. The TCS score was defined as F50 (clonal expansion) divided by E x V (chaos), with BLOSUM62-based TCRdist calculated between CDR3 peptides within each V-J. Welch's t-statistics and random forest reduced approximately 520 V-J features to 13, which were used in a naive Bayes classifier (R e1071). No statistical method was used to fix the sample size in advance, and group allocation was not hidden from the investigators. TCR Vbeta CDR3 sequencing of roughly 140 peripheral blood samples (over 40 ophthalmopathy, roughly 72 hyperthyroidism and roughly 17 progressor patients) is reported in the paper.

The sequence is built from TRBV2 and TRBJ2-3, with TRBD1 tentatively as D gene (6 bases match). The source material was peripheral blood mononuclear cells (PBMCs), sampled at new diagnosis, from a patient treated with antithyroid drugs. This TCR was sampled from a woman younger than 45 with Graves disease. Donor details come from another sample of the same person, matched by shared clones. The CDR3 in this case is CASSEQQGYTDTQYF. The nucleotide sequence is TGTGCCAGCAGTGAACAGCAGGGGTATACAGATACGCAGTATTTT.